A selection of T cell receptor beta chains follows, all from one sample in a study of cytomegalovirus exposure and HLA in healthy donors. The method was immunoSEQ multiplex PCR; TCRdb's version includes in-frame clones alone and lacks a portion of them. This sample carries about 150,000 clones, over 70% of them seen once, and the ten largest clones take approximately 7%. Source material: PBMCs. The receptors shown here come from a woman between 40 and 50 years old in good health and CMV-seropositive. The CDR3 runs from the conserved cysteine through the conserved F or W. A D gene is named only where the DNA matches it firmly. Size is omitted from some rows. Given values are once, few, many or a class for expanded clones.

CDR3aa: CASSSGTGREKLFF
CDR3nt: TGTGCCAGCAGCTCCGGGACAGGACGTGAAAAACTGTTTTTT
abundance: NA
len: 14
v_gene: TRBV6-5
d_gene: TRBD1
j_gene: TRBJ1-4

CDR3aa: CSAEGTQEQFF
CDR3nt: TGCAGTGCTGAAGGGACACAGGAGCAGTTCTTC
abundance: NA
len: 11
v_gene: TRBV20-1
d_gene: NA
j_gene: TRBJ2-1

CDR3aa: CASSEAGDQPQHF
CDR3nt: TGTGCCAGTAGTGAGGCAGGGGATCAGCCCCAGCATTTT
abundance: NA
len: 13
v_gene: TRBV19
d_gene: NA
j_gene: TRBJ1-5

CDR3aa: CASSQGQGNTGELFF
CDR3nt: TGCGCCAGCAGCCAAGGACAGGGAAACACCGGGGAGCTGTTTTTT
abundance: NA
len: 15
v_gene: TRBV4-1
d_gene: TRBD1
j_gene: TRBJ2-2

CDR3aa: CASSVDPLDREAFF
CDR3nt: TGTGCCAGCAGCGTAGACCCTCTAGATAGGGAAGCTTTCTTT
abundance: once
len: 14
v_gene: TRBV9
d_gene: NA
j_gene: TRBJ1-1

CDR3aa: CASSSSGAYYGYTF
CDR3nt: TGTGCCAGCAGCTCCTCCGGTGCGTACTATGGCTACACCTTC
abundance: NA
len: 14
v_gene: TRBV11-2
d_gene: NA
j_gene: TRBJ1-2

CDR3aa: CASSSGRGSSIYF
CDR3nt: TGTGCCAGCAGCAGCGGACGGGGAAGCTCCATATATTTT
abundance: NA
len: 13
v_gene: TRBV21-1
d_gene: NA
j_gene: TRBJ1-3

CDR3aa: CSVSAGGNTEAFF
CDR3nt: TGCAGCGTCTCGGCAGGGGGGAACACTGAAGCTTTCTTT
abundance: NA
len: 13
v_gene: TRBV29-1
d_gene: TRBD1
j_gene: TRBJ1-1

CDR3aa: CASSLSGSNSYEQYF
CDR3nt: TGTGCCAGCAGTTTATCCGGCAGTAACAGCTACGAGCAGTACTTC
abundance: NA
len: 15
v_gene: TRBV27
d_gene: NA
j_gene: TRBJ2-7

CDR3aa: CSVKETGSGDTQYF
CDR3nt: TGCAGCGTCAAAGAAACTGGGAGTGGTGATACGCAGTATTTT
abundance: NA
len: 14
v_gene: TRBV29-1
d_gene: NA
j_gene: TRBJ2-3

CDR3aa: CASSPVATGELFF
CDR3nt: TGTGCCAGCAGCCCCGTCGCGACCGGGGAGCTGTTTTTT
abundance: NA
len: 13
v_gene: TRBV7-9
d_gene: NA
j_gene: TRBJ2-2

CDR3aa: CASSQDGSGGDLYEQYF
CDR3nt: TGTGCCAGCAGCCAAGACGGTAGCGGGGGGGACCTCTACGAGCAGTACTTC
abundance: NA
len: 17
v_gene: TRBV4-2
d_gene: TRBD2
j_gene: TRBJ2-7

CDR3aa: CASSGTENTGELFF
CDR3nt: TGCGCCAGCAGCGGGACTGAGAACACCGGGGAGCTGTTTTTT
abundance: once
len: 14
v_gene: TRBV5-1
d_gene: NA
j_gene: TRBJ2-2

CDR3aa: CASSQDLMQGTEYGYTF
CDR3nt: TGCGCCAGCAGCCAAGATCTGATGCAGGGGACCGAGTATGGCTACACCTTC
abundance: NA
len: 17
v_gene: TRBV4-1
d_gene: NA
j_gene: TRBJ1-2

CDR3aa: CASSLKAGAGELFF
CDR3nt: TGTGCCAGCAGCTTAAAAGCAGGTGCCGGGGAGCTGTTTTTT
abundance: NA
len: 14
v_gene: TRBV7-3
d_gene: NA
j_gene: TRBJ2-2

CDR3aa: CASSVAGMGGATRTEAFF
CDR3nt: TGTGCCAGCAGCGTAGCGGGAATGGGGGGGGCAACCAGAACTGAAGCTTTCTTT
abundance: NA
len: 18
v_gene: TRBV9
d_gene: NA
j_gene: TRBJ1-1

CDR3aa: CASSLGLSGNEQFF
CDR3nt: TGTGCCAGCAGCTTAGGTTTATCCGGGAATGAGCAGTTCTTC
abundance: few
len: 14
v_gene: TRBV7-2
d_gene: NA
j_gene: TRBJ2-1

CDR3aa: CASGLVHRGRKTQYF
CDR3nt: TGTGCTAGTGGTTTGGTACATCGGGGTAGAAAGACCCAGTACTTC
abundance: once
len: 15
v_gene: TRBV12-5
d_gene: NA
j_gene: TRBJ2-5

CDR3aa: CASSLARQGGTEAFF
CDR3nt: TGTGCCAGCAGCTTGGCCAGACAGGGGGGAACTGAAGCTTTCTTT
abundance: NA
len: 15
v_gene: TRBV5-6
d_gene: TRBD1
j_gene: TRBJ1-1

CDR3aa: CASSLGLAGNLNTQYF
CDR3nt: TGTGCCAGCAGCCTGGGACTAGCGGGAAATCTAAATACGCAGTATTTT
abundance: once
len: 16
v_gene: TRBV13
d_gene: TRBD2
j_gene: TRBJ2-3

CDR3aa: CASSGRVITF
CDR3nt: TGTGCCAGTTCGGGCAGGGTGATTACCTTC
abundance: once
len: 10
v_gene: TRBV19
d_gene: NA
j_gene: TRBJ1-2

CDR3aa: CASSFSQGPNQPQHF
CDR3nt: TGTGCCAGCAGCTTTAGTCAGGGGCCCAATCAGCCCCAGCATTTT
abundance: NA
len: 15
v_gene: TRBV5-5
d_gene: NA
j_gene: TRBJ1-5

CDR3aa: CASSLTGEQYF
CDR3nt: TGTGCCAGCAGCTTAACGGGCGAGCAGTACTTC
abundance: NA
len: 11
v_gene: TRBV13
d_gene: NA
j_gene: TRBJ2-7

CDR3aa: CAWTSGTDTQYF
CDR3nt: TGTGCCTGGACTAGCGGCACAGATACGCAGTATTTT
abundance: NA
len: 12
v_gene: TRBV30
d_gene: NA
j_gene: TRBJ2-3

CDR3aa: CASSLPTGGGSPSSYEQYF
CDR3nt: TGTGCCAGCAGTTTACCGACAGGGGGCGGAAGCCCGAGCTCCTACGAGCAGTACTTC
abundance: NA
len: 19
v_gene: TRBV28
d_gene: TRBD1
j_gene: TRBJ2-7

CDR3aa: CASSLVRGSYEQYF
CDR3nt: TGCGCCAGCAGCTTGGTGCGGGGGAGCTACGAGCAGTACTTC
abundance: NA
len: 14
v_gene: TRBV5-1
d_gene: TRBD2
j_gene: TRBJ2-7